The subject of this entry is one T cell receptor (beta chain). Its antigen is unknown. This entry comes from a study of regulatory T cells in long-lasting Graves disease. Study results and limitations: Persistent disease exhibited a predilection for TRBV28, TRBJ1-2 and TRBJ2-5.

Deletions cut 3 bases from V and 2 bases from J, with 15 bases between. Germline lookup yields CDR1 SGHDT and CDR2 YYEEEE. This CDR3 region has 15 residues. Sequencing libraries for TCR beta were prepared with iRepertoire HTBI primers and Arm-PCR of CDR3 regions. TCRdb re-called the multiplex PCR reads through MiXCR, storing one row per CDR3 protein. The top ten clones hold around a sixth of a sample with hundreds of thousands of distinct CDR3 sequences, roughly 15% of them seen once. The time point denotes: newly diagnosed GD, antithyroid drugs for less than 3 months. PBMC RNA was the source of the TCR library. The same data also went into a second study, on T cells in Graves' hyperthyroidism and ophthalmopathy. From that report: Most thyroid-expanded clonotypes above 0.001 were also found in blood.

The source material was peripheral blood mononuclear cells (PBMCs), sampled at new diagnosis, from a patient treated with antithyroid drugs. The chain combines TRBV5-6 with TRBJ2-7; the D gene could be TRBD1 or TRBD2 (5 bases each). The TCR comes from a woman in her twenties or thirties with Graves disease. In DNA, the CDR3 is TGTGCCAGCAGCTCCGCCGGGACGGCAGCCTACGAGCAGTACTTC. Translating gives CASSSAGTAAYEQYF.